This T cell receptor beta chain is drawn from a study of early stage breast cancer tumors. This table comes from immunoSEQ multiplex PCR, and its TCRdb copy is limited to in-frame clones, with some not included. The sample carries 30,000 to 40,000 clones, over 70% recorded once. The clonotype was recovered from a person in their sixties with breast cancer. Material: blood.

The CDR3: CSVELQNEAFF. CDR3 DNA sequence: TGCAGCGTTGAATTACAGAATGAAGCTTTCTTT. The chain uses TRBV29-1 and TRBJ1-1; D call uncertain. The CDR3 length is 11 residues. CDR1 and CDR2 from the germline V gene are SQVTM and ANQGSEA. V lost 2 bases and J lost 7, with 8 bases in between.